This T cell receptor beta chain was profiled in a study of OX40 agonist ivuxolimab in advanced cancers. The CDR3 extends over 17 amino acids. Trimming took 7 bases from V and 3 from J, leaving 22 bases between them. Germline CDR1 ENHRY, CDR2 SYGVKD. Repertoires were generated with immunoSEQ multiplex PCR, while TCRdb's copy carries only in-frame clones and drops some. The sample holds more than 35,000 clones, 65% to 90% seen once. Blood sampling took place at baseline, cycle 4 day 1, and cycle 7 day 1. Study findings and constraints: Expanded clones were, on average, more numerous among CD8+ T cells than CD4+.

Concerning this clone: As yet, its antigen is unknown.

The rearrangement uses TRBV10-3 and TRBJ2-1; TRBD2 is a possible D gene (5 bases). Material: CD4+ or CD8+ T cells sorted from blood, obtained in a trial of the OX40 agonist ivuxolimab. This receptor was taken from an adult with an advanced solid tumor such as melanoma, head and neck, liver or kidney cancer. The DNA of the CDR3 is TGTGCCATCACCCAGGAGGCACCCCACCACAGCTACAATGAGCAGTTCTTC. Protein product: CAITQEAPHHSYNEQFF.